This T cell receptor beta chain stems from a study of regulatory T cells in long-lasting Graves disease. Study-wide findings and caveats: Persistent disease was characterized by preferential usage of TRBV28, TRBJ1-2 and TRBJ2-5.

The time point was: newly diagnosed GD, antithyroid drugs for less than 3 months. PBMCs were the source of the RNA used for TCR sequencing. This clonotype has a handful of counts. What it binds is unknown. CDR3 regions were amplified by Arm-PCR using iRepertoire HTBI primers to build TCR beta libraries. In TCRdb, the multiplex PCR reads were re-called with MiXCR into one record per CDR3 protein. The data contain about 540,000 distinct CDR3 sequences, roughly 13% of them singletons. V dropped 3 bases and J dropped 0 bases, with 13 bases sitting between them. Germline CDR1 is PRHDT and CDR2 is FYEKMQ (reference sequence). This CDR3 is 16 amino acids long. A further study also used this sample, focusing on T cells in Graves' hyperthyroidism and ophthalmopathy. That report notes: The TCR CDR3 was amplified in a first-round RT-PCR using the HTBI primer set. The model forecast ophthalmopathy, anticipating it by a median approximately 7 months before onset.

This receptor was identified in a man aged 25 to 40 with Graves disease. Sequencing used peripheral blood mononuclear cells (PBMCs), obtained at new diagnosis, from a patient treated with antithyroid drugs. The chain recombines TRBV13 with TRBJ2-3; no clear D gene. CDR3 nucleotides: TGTGCCAGCAGCTTGGCGCTAACCTCTAGCACAGATACGCAGTATTTT. Translation gives CASSLALTSSTDTQYF.